The clone carrying this T cell receptor (beta chain) was counted a single time. This entry is derived from a study of blood T cell repertoires in COVID-19. Measured with immunoSEQ multiplex PCR; TCRdb has only the in-frame clones, and not every one. Of about 190,000 clones listed, more than 75% were seen once; the top ten hold around 4.8%. Germline V gene data show CDR1 as SEHNR and CDR2 as FQNEAQ (reference sequence). V lost 8 bases to trimming and J lost 3 bases; unmatched junction nucleotides: 1. The CDR3 totals 13 residues. The sample comprised peripheral blood. This TCR was sampled from a human donor in a cohort sampled during active COVID-19. J is TRBJ2-3 and V is TRBV7-9, with TRBD2 matching over 11 bases. CDR3 residues: CASGTSGTDTQYF. CDR3 nucleotides: TGTGCCAGCGGGACTAGCGGAACAGATACGCAGTATTTT.